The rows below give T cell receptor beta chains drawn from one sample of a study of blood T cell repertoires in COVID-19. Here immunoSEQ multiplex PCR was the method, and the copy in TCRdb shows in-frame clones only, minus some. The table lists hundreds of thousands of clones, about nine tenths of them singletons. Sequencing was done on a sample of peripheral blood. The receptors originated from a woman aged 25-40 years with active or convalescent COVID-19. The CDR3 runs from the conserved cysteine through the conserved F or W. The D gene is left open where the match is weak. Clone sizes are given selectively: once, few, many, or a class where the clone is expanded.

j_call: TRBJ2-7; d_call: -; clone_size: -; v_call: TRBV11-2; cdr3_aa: CASRRGADYEQYF; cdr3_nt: TGTGCCAGCAGACGGGGAGCCGACTACGAGCAGTACTTC
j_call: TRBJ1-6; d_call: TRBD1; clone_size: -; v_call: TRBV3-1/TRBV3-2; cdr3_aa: CASASGTGQYNSPLHF; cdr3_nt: TGTGCCAGTGCCTCCGGGACAGGCCAATATAATTCACCCCTCCACTTT
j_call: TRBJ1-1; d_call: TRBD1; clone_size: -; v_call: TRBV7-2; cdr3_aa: CASSLGGAGGKGAEAFF; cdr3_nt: TGTGCCAGCAGCCTGGGGGGGGCAGGGGGCAAGGGCGCTGAAGCTTTCTTT
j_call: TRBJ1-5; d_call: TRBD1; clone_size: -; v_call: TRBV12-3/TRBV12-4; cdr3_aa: CASRQGAGQPQHF; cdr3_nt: TGTGCCAGCAGACAGGGGGCAGGACAGCCCCAGCATTTT
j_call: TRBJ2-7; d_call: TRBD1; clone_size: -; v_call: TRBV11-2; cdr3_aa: CASSQTGAYEQYF; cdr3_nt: TGTGCCAGCAGCCAGACAGGGGCCTACGAGCAGTACTTC
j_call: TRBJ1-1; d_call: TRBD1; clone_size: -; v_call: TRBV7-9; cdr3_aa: CASSLAEGANTEAFF; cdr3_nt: TGTGCCAGCAGCTTAGCAGAGGGGGCGAACACTGAAGCTTTCTTT
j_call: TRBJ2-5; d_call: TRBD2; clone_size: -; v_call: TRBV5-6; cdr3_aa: CASSFLLTGGQETQYF; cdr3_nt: TGTGCCAGCAGCTTCTTGTTAACGGGAGGACAAGAGACCCAGTACTTC
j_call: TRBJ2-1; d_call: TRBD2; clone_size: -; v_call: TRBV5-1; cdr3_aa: CASSTSGGSSYNEQFF; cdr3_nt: TGCGCCAGCAGCACTAGCGGGGGGAGCTCCTACAATGAGCAGTTCTTC
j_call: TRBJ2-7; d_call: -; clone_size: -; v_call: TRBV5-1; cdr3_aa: CASSPEASSYEQYF; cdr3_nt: TGCGCCAGCAGCCCCGAGGCCTCCTCCTACGAGCAGTACTTC
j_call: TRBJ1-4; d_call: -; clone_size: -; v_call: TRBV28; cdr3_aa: CASRGYRAGEKLFF; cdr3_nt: TGTGCCAGCCGTGGTTACAGGGCCGGTGAAAAACTGTTTTTT
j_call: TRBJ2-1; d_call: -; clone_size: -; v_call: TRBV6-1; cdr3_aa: CASSEEDTHNEQFF; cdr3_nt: TGTGCCAGCAGTGAAGAGGACACCCACAATGAGCAGTTCTTC
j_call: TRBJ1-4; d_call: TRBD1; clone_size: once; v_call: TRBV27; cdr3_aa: CASSSQGANEKLFF; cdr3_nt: TGTGCCAGCAGTTCCCAGGGGGCTAATGAAAAACTGTTTTTT
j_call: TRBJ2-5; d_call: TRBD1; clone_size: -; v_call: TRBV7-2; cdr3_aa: CASSTSGQGSETQYF; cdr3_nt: TGTGCCAGCAGCACGTCGGGACAGGGATCGGAGACCCAGTACTTC
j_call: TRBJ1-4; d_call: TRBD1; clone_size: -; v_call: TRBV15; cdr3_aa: CATSRDRVWNEKLFF; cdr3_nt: TGTGCCACCAGCAGGGACAGGGTGTGGAATGAAAAACTGTTTTTT
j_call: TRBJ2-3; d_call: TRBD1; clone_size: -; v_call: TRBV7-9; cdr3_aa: CASSYGTGVQDTQYF; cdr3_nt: TGTGCCAGCAGCTATGGGACAGGGGTCCAAGATACGCAGTATTTT
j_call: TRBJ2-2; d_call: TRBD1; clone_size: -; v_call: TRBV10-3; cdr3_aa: CAISVTGDGRRVPNTGELFF; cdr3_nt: TGTGCCATCAGTGTAACAGGGGATGGCCGGCGGGTACCGAACACCGGGGAGCTGTTTTTT
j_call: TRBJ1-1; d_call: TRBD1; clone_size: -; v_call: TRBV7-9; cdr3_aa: CASSAGTAYTEAFF; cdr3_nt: TGTGCCAGCAGCGCGGGGACAGCCTACACTGAAGCTTTCTTT
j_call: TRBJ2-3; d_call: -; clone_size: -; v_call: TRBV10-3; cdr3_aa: CAISPRGSADTQYF; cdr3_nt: TGTGCCATCAGCCCTAGAGGGAGCGCAGATACGCAGTATTTT
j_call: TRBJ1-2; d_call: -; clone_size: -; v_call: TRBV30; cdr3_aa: CAWSVIGEKANYGYTF; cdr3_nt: TGTGCCTGGAGTGTAATTGGAGAGAAAGCAAACTATGGCTACACCTTC
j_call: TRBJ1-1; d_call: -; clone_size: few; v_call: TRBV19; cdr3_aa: CASERAGHSLNTEAFF; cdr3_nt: TGTGCCAGTGAGAGGGCCGGGCACTCCCTCAACACTGAAGCTTTCTTT
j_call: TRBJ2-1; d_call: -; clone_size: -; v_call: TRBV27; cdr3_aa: CASAQEYSYNEQFF; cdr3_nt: TGTGCCAGCGCGCAGGAATACTCCTACAATGAGCAGTTCTTC
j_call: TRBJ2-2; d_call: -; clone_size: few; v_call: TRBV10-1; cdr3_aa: CASSEQGGTGELFF; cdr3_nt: TGCGCCAGCAGTGAGCAGGGGGGAACCGGGGAGCTGTTTTTT
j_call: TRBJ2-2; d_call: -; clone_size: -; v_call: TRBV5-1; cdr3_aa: CASSLDPGRGAGELFF; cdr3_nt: TGCGCCAGCAGCTTGGATCCGGGTAGGGGCGCCGGGGAGCTGTTTTTT
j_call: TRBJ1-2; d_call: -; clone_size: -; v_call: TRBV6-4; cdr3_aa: CASSEPGRDVGYTF; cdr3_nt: TGTGCCAGCAGTGAACCGGGAAGGGATGTTGGCTACACCTTC
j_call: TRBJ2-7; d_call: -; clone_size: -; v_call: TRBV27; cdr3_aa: CASSNRDNEQYF; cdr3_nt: TGTGCCAGCAGTAACCGGGACAACGAGCAGTACTTC
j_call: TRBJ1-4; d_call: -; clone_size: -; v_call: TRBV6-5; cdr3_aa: CASSYSGQPGEKLFF; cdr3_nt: TGTGCCAGCAGTTACTCTGGGCAGCCGGGGGAAAAACTGTTTTTT
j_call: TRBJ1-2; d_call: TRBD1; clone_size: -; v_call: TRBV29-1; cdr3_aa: CSVQGALYGYTF; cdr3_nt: TGCAGCGTACAGGGGGCCCTTTATGGCTACACCTTC
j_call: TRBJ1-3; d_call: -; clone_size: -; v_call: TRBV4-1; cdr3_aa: CASSHSDTSGNTIYF; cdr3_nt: TGCGCCAGCAGCCATTCGGACACCTCTGGAAACACCATATATTTT
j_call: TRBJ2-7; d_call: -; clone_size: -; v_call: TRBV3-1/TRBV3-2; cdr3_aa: CASSPRRGQSYEQYF; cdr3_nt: TGTGCCAGCAGCCCTCGGAGGGGACAGTCCTACGAGCAGTACTTC
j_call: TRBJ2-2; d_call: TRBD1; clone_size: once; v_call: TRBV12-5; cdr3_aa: CAGQGVTGELFF; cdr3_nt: TGTGCTGGACAGGGAGTCACCGGGGAGCTGTTTTTT
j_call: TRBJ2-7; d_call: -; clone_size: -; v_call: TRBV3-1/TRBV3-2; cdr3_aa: CASSLFRGGPFEQYF; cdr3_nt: TGTGCCAGCAGCCTATTTCGCGGAGGGCCTTTCGAGCAGTACTTC
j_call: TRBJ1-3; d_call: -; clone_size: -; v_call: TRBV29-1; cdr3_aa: CSVSHGNTIYF; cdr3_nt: TGCAGCGTTTCACACGGAAACACCATATATTTT
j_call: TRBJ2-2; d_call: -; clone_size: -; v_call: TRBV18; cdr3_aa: CASSPPWTEGTGELFF; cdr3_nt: TGTGCCAGCTCACCACCTTGGACAGAAGGGACCGGGGAGCTGTTTTTT
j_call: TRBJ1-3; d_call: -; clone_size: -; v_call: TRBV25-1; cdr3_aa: CASATGGSNTIYF; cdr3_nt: TGTGCCAGCGCGACCGGGGGATCCAACACCATATATTTT
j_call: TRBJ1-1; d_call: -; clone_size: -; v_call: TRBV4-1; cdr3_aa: CASSQVGREDTEAFF; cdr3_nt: TGCGCCAGCAGCCAAGTAGGACGGGAAGACACTGAAGCTTTCTTT